The 22 T cell receptor beta chains given below trace back to one sample, sequenced in a study of T cell changes during pregnancy in multiple sclerosis. The table came from immunoSEQ multiplex PCR; TCRdb's copy has only in-frame clones and leaves some out. This table has roughly 80,000 clones, approximately 93% appearing once. Sequences were derived from peripheral blood, sampled in the second trimester of pregnancy. Receptors were obtained from a female donor with multiple sclerosis, enrolled in a pregnancy study.

This rearrangement joins TRBV6-5 to TRBJ1-2, with D hard to call. The CDR3 loop spans 11 amino acids. Trimming took off 5 bases at V and 5 bases at J, with 6 bases between the two ends. Germline V lookup: CDR1 MNHEY, CDR2 SVGAGI. CDR3 in amino acids: CASSEDYGYTF. The CDR3 region has the DNA TGTGCCAGCAGTGAGGATTATGGCTACACCTTC.

The chain uses TRBV7-3 and TRBJ2-1; D might be TRBD2 (6 bases). This CDR3 has 15 amino acids. The V end lost 5 bases, the J end lost 9 bases, and 20 bases lay between the germline ends. Germline-derived CDR1 and CDR2 are SGHTA and FQGTGA. CDR3 loop: CASSAKGGERGEQFF. DNA for the CDR3: TGTGCCAGCAGCGCAAAGGGCGGGGAGAGAGGTGAGCAGTTCTTC.

The chain carries TRBV28 and TRBJ2-3; D is unresolved. The CDR3 is 14 residues long. V lost 6 bases and J 4 bases, leaving 14 bases between the germline ends. Germline values: CDR1 MDHEN, CDR2 SYDVKM. The CDR3 DNA reads as TGTGCCAGCAGGCCCCTAGATTTTGCAGATACGCAGTATTTT. This translates into CASRPLDFADTQYF.

The chain is built from TRBV6-4 and TRBJ2-1; 14 positions match TRBD2. Germline V lookup: CDR1 MRHNA, CDR2 SNTAGT. This CDR3 is 18 amino acids long. J lost 1 base, V lost 6 bases, and 8 bases had no gene match. The CDR3 protein is CASRAGTSGRGSYNEQFF. The DNA for the CDR3 is TGTGCCAGCAGAGCCGGGACTAGCGGGAGAGGGTCCTACAATGAGCAGTTCTTC.

This clone occurred once. The chain carries TRBV29-1 and TRBJ2-5, with D perhaps matching TRBD1 (6 bases). Germline V gives CDR1 SQVTM, CDR2 ANQGSEA. V lost 5 bases and J lost 2, with 21 bases in between. CDR3 size: 16 residues. CDR3 sequence reads: CSVRLQGFITQETQYF. For the CDR3, the DNA is TGCAGCGTTCGTCTGCAGGGGTTTATAACACAAGAGACCCAGTACTTC.

In its sample, this clone was seen once. The genes are TRBV9 and TRBJ2-1, with TRBD1 identical over 8 bases. CDR3 length: 17 amino acids. Germline CDR1 is SGDLS and CDR2 is YYNGEE. V trimming: 2 bases; J trimming: 2 bases; junction bases outside the gene matches: 9. The CDR3 DNA sequence: TGTGCCAGCAGCGTCGGACAGGGATTGAGTGCCTACAATGAGCAGTTCTTC. It encodes CASSVGQGLSAYNEQFF.

The J gene is TRBJ1-2, the V gene TRBV29-1; 8 nucleotides agree with TRBD1. CDR3 length equals 13 residues. Germline trimming cut 3 bases from V and 2 bases from J; bases unmatched to any gene: 2. Germline lookup yields CDR1 SQVTM and CDR2 ANQGSEA. CDR3: CSVEQGANYGYTF. The CDR3 DNA reads as TGCAGCGTTGAGCAGGGGGCCAACTATGGCTACACCTTC.

This chain links TRBV14 with TRBJ1-5, with D unclear. Germline-derived CDR1 and CDR2 are SGHDN and FVKESK. V lost 1 base and J 4 bases, leaving 5 bases between the germline ends. The CDR3 covers 13 residues. The CDR3 nucleotides read TGTGCCAGCAGCCAAGGTAGAAATCAGCCCCAGCATTTT. It specifies CASSQGRNQPQHF.

J is TRBJ2-5 and V is TRBV9, with 7 nucleotides matching TRBD1. J gave up 1 base and V 2 bases, and 2 bases lay outside the gene matches. Per germline, CDR1 SGDLS and CDR2 YYNGEE. CDR3 length: 14 amino acids. This CDR3 reads CASSVTGVQETQYF. CDR3 bases: TGTGCCAGCAGCGTTACAGGGGTCCAAGAGACCCAGTACTTC. The full variable domain, its missing parts supplied by reference TRBV9 and TRBJ2-5, is DSGVTQTPKHLITATGQRVTLRCSPRSGDLSVYWYQQSLDQGLQFLIQYYNGEERAKGNILERFSAQQFPDLHSELNLSSLELGDSALYFCASSVTGVQETQYFGPGTRLLVL.

V usage is TRBV19 and J usage is TRBJ2-1; D might be TRBD2 (6 bases). Germline V gene data show CDR1 as LNHDA and CDR2 as SQIVND (reference sequence). This CDR3 spans 13 amino acids. V shed 5 bases and J shed 7 bases, with 12 bases lying between them. In DNA, the CDR3 is TGTGCCAGTAGTCCTAGCGTACGAAATGAGCAGTTCTTC. Translating gives CASSPSVRNEQFF.

The chain uses TRBV5-1 and TRBJ1-3, with D uncertain. The CDR3 contains 15 residues. Germline CDR1 is SGHRS and CDR2 is YFSETQ. V shed 1 base and J shed 3 bases, with 11 bases lying between them. CDR3 sequence: CASSLPLDYGNTIYF. DNA for the CDR3: TGCGCCAGCAGCTTGCCCCTAGATTATGGAAACACCATATATTTT.

The chain recombines TRBV7-9 with TRBJ1-1; no definite D call. Trimming stripped 6 bases from V and 3 bases from J, with 5 bases between. This CDR3 contains 11 residues. The V gene's germline CDR1 is SEHNR and CDR2 FQNEAQ (reference sequence). The CDR3 DNA is TGTGCCAGCAGACTAGACACTGAAGCTTTCTTT. It is translated as CASRLDTEAFF.

This chain uses TRBV6-5 with TRBJ2-4; TRBD2 is a possible D gene (5 bases). V shed 0 bases and J shed 2 bases, with 8 bases lying between them. The germline gives CDR1 MNHEY, CDR2 SVGAGI. The CDR3 is made up of 15 amino acids. The CDR3 coding sequence is TGTGCCAGCAGTTACTCCCGGGGATCCAAAAACATTCAGTACTTC. It codes for CASSYSRGSKNIQYF.

The V call is TRBV19, the J call TRBJ1-1, with 9 bases aligning to TRBD1. This CDR3 contains 15 residues. J was trimmed by 5 bases and V by 3 bases; bases with no gene match: 7. Germline CDR1 reads LNHDA; CDR2 reads SQIVND (reference sequence). The CDR3, as DNA: TGTGCCAGTAGTATGGCCACAGGGGGCCGGACTGAAGCTTTCTTT. This encodes CASSMATGGRTEAFF. The variable domain in full, with the rest retrieved from reference TRBV19 and TRBJ1-1, is DGGITQSPKYLFRKEGQNVTLSCEQNLNHDAMYWYRQDPGQGLRLIYYSQIVNDFQKGDIAEGYSVSREKKESFPLTVTSAQKNPTAFYLCASSMATGGRTEAFFGQGTRLTVV.

The chain joins TRBV6-5 to TRBJ1-2; D is undetermined. Trimming took off 10 bases at V and 0 bases at J, with 12 bases between the two ends. Germline V gene sequence: CDR1 MNHEY, CDR2 SVGAGI. The CDR3 runs 13 residues. The CDR3 reads CATLSDTNYGYTF. For the CDR3, the DNA is TGTGCCACCCTCAGCGATACTAACTATGGCTACACCTTC.

The chain has TRBV2 and TRBJ2-7, with 7 bases identical to TRBD1. In germline, CDR1 is SNHLY, CDR2 FYNNEI. Unmatched junction bases numbered 10, after V lost 5 bases and J lost 3 bases. The length of the CDR3 is 15 residues. The CDR3, as DNA: TGTGCCAGCAGTCCCTCCGGGACAGAAATCTACGAGCAGTACTTC. Amino acid sequence: CASSPSGTEIYEQYF.

V gene TRBV28 combines with J gene TRBJ1-5, with D perhaps matching TRBD1 (5 bases). Trimming cost V 5 bases and J 7 bases, with 12 bases left between them. There are 13 residues in the CDR3. The germline V gene has CDR1 MDHEN and CDR2 SYDVKM. CDR3 sequence (DNA): TGTGCCAGCAGTCCCGAGGGGAGGCAGCCCCAGCATTTT. Translating it yields CASSPEGRQPQHF.

The V and J genes are TRBV27 and TRBJ2-2; 11 bases map to TRBD2. Germline CDR1 and CDR2: MNHEY and SMNVEV (reference sequence). Germline trimming cut 5 bases from V and 1 base from J; bases unmatched to any gene: 12. The CDR3 is 19 amino acids. DNA of the CDR3: TGTGCCAGCAGTATAGTCAGGACTAGCGGGTTATTGAACACCGGGGAGCTGTTTTTT. Protein product: CASSIVRTSGLLNTGELFF.

V and J are TRBV5-1 and TRBJ2-5, with D possibly matching TRBD1 (5 bases). Looked up from germline, CDR1 is SGHRS and CDR2 is YFSETQ. The CDR3 runs to 17 residues. Trimming removed 0 bases from V and 5 bases from J, with 20 bases in between. The CDR3 DNA reads TGCGCCAGCAGCTTGGAAGGCAGGGTAACGTTTGAGGAGACCCAGTACTTC. Protein sequence: CASSLEGRVTFEETQYF.

The V call is TRBV6-5, the J call TRBJ2-7, with TRBD2 identical over 10 bases. CDR1 is MNHEY and CDR2 is SVGAGI in the germline V gene. V lost 4 bases, J lost 3 bases, and 6 bases stayed unmatched. CDR3 length: 15 amino acids. As DNA, the CDR3 is TGTGCCAGCAGTTCCCCAGCGGGGGGGCACTACGAGCAGTACTTC. This gives the protein CASSSPAGGHYEQYF.

The chain couples TRBV29-1 to TRBJ1-2; no clear D gene. The CDR3 runs to 11 residues. CDR1 is SQVTM, CDR2 ANQGSEA, per germline. The ends were cut back, 1 base at V and 4 bases at J, with 4 bases in the middle. The CDR3 DNA sequence: TGCAGCGTTGAAGCCTCCTATGGCTACACCTTC. This gives the protein CSVEASYGYTF.

V gene TRBV5-6 combines with J gene TRBJ2-1; D is possibly TRBD2 (6 bases). The germline CDR1 and CDR2 sequences are SGHDT and YYEEEE. This CDR3 is built from 16 residues. V was cut by 2 bases and J by 0 bases, with 12 bases left in between. CDR3 sequence reads: CASSLGGVPSYNEQFF. Here the CDR3 DNA reads TGTGCCAGCAGCTTAGGAGGGGTCCCCTCCTACAATGAGCAGTTCTTC.